The clone carrying this T cell receptor (beta chain) was recorded many times. Its antigen remains unknown. V shed 5 bases and J shed 1 base, with 12 bases lying between them. The CDR3 has 14 amino acids. Germline V gene sequence: CDR1 LNHDA, CDR2 SQIVND (reference sequence). This sample was taken from a study of CD8+CD57+ T cells in acquired aplastic anemia. Study-level background: DNA recovered from sorted CD4+ and CD8+ cells had a mean of approximately 3.5 ug. Study-level results: Researchers reported that CD8+ Simpson's diversity was not significantly different in patients versus controls. Fewer than 30 CD8+ CDR3 sequences were shared between patients and controls.

TCR beta VDJ and CDR3 were profiled, and genomic DNA was the template. TCRdb re-analysed the reads in MiXCR, keeping a single row per CDR3 protein. Found here are some 82,000 distinct CDR3 sequences, over 35% of them singletons; the top ten hold over 50%. The TCR was taken from a human donor in good health, serving as a control. The chain is built from TRBV19 and TRBJ2-7; D is uncertain. The specimen was sorted CD4+, CD8+, or CD8+CD57+ T cells (not recorded which) from PBMCs. The CDR3 DNA sequence: TGTGCCAGTAGTCCATTCCTGGGGTCCTACGAGCAGTACTTC. It is translated as CASSPFLGSYEQYF.